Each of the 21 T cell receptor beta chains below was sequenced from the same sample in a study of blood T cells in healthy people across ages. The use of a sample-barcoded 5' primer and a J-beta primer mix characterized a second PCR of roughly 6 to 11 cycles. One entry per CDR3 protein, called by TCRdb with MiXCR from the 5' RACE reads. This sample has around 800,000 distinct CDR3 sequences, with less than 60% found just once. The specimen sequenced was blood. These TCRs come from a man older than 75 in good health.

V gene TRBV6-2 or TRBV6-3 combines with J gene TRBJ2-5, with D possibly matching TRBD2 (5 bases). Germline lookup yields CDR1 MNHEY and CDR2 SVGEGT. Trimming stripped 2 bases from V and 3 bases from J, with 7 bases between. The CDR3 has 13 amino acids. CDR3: CASSYPGKETQYF. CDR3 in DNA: TGTGCCAGCAGTTACCCGGGGAAAGAGACCCAGTACTTC.

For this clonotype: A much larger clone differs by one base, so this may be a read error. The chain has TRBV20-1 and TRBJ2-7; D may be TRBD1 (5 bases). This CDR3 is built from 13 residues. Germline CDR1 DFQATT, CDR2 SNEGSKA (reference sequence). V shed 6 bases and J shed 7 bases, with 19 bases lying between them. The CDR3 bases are TGCAGTGCCGGGCTTCAGGGATACAATGAGCAGTACTTC. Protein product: CSAGLQGYNEQYF.

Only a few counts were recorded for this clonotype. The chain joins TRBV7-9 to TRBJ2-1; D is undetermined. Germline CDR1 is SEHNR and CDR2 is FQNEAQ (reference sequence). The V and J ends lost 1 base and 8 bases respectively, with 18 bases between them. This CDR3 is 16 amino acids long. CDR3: CASSLGLRKDRDEQFF. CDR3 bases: TGTGCCAGCAGCTTAGGTTTACGAAAGGACCGAGATGAGCAGTTCTTC.

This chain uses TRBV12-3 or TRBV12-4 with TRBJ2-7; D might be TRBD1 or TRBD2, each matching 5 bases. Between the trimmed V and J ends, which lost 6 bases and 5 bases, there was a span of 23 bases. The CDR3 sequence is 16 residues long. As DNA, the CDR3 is TGTGCCAGCAGGCCCCACGGGGCAGGCGGGTCCAACGAGCAGTACTTC. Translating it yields CASRPHGAGGSNEQYF.

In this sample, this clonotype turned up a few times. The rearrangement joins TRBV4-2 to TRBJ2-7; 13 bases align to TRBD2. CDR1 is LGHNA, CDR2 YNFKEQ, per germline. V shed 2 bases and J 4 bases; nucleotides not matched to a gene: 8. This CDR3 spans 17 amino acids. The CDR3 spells CASSQQTGLAGFYEQYF. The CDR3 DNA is TGTGCCAGCAGCCAACAAACGGGACTAGCGGGATTTTACGAGCAGTACTTC.

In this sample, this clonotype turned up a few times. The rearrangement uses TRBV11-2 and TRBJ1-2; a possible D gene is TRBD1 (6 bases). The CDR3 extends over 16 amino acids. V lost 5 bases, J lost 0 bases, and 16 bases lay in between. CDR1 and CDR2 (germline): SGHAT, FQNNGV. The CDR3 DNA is TGTGCCAGCAGCCAAGTACAGGGTTGGTCTAACTATGGCTACACCTTC. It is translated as CASSQVQGWSNYGYTF.

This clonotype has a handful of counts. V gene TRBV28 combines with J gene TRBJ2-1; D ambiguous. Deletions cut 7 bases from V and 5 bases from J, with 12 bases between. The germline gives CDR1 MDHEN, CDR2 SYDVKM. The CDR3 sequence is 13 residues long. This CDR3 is CASTPRRNNEQFF. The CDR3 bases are TGTGCCAGCACCCCTCGACGGAACAATGAGCAGTTCTTC.

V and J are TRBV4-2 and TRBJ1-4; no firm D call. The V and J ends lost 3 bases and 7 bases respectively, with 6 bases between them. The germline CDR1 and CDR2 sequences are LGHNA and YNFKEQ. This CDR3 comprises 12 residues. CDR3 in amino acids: CASSHAGEKLFF. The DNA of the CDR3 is TGTGCCAGCAGCCACGCAGGTGAAAAACTGTTTTTT.

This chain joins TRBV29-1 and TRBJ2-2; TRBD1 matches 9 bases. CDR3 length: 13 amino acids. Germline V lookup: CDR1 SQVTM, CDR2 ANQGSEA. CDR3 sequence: CSTGGLNTGELFF. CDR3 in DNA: TGCAGTACAGGGGGCTTGAACACCGGGGAGCTGTTTTTT.

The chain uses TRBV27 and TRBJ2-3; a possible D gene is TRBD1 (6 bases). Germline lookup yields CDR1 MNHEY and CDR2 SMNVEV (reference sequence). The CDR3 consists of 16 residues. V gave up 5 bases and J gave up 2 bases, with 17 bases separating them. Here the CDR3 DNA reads TGTGCCAGCAGTACTCCCATGACAGGACTCACAGATACGCAGTATTTT. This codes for CASSTPMTGLTDTQYF.

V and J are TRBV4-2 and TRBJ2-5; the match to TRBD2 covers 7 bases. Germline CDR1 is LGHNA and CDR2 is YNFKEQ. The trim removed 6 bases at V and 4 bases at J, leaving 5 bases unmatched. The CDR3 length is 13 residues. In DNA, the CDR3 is TGTGCCAGCAGATTGACGGGAGGAGAGACCCAGTACTTC. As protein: CASRLTGGETQYF.

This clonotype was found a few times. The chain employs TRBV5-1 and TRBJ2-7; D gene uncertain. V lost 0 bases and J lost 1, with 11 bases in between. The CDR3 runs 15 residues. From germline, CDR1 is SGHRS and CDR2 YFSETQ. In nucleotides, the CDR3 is TGCGCCAGCAGCTTGGGGCCCGCGGATTCCTACGAGCAGTACTTC. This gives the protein CASSLGPADSYEQYF.

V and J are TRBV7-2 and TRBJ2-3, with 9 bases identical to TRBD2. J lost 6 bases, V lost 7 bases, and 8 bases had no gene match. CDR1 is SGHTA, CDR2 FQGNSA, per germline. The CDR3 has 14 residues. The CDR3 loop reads CASKPGLAGDTQYF. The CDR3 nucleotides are TGTGCCAGCAAGCCGGGACTAGCAGGTGATACGCAGTATTTT.

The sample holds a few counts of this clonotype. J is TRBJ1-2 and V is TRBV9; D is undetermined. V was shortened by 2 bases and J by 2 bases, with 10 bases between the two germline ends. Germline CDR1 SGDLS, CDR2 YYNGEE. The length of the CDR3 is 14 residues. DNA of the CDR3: TGTGCCAGCAGCGTCGGTCCTCAAAACTATGGCTACACCTTC. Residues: CASSVGPQNYGYTF.

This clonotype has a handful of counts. The CDR3 DNA reads TGTGCCAGCAGTTTATATGCGGGGGCCACAGATACGCAGTATTTT. This sequence encodes CASSLYAGATDTQYF. This rearrangement joins TRBV27 to TRBJ2-3, with a weak D call TRBD2 (7 bases). CDR1 and CDR2 (germline): MNHEY, SMNVEV (reference sequence). The germline V and J ends were trimmed by 1 base and 2 bases, with 10 bases remaining between them. This CDR3 has 15 amino acids.

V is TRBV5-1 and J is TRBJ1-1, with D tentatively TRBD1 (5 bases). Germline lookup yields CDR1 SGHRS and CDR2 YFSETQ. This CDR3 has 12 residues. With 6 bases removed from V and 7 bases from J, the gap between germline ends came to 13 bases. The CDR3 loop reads CASNTGGGEAFF. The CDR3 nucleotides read TGCGCCAGCAATACGGGGGGTGGTGAAGCTTTCTTT.

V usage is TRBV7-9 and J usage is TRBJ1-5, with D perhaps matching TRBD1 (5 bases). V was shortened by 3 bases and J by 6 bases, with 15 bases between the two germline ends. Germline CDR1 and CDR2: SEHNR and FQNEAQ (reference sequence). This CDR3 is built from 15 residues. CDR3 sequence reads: CASSFGAPRGQPQHF. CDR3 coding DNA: TGTGCCAGCAGCTTCGGGGCCCCTAGGGGTCAGCCCCAGCATTTT.

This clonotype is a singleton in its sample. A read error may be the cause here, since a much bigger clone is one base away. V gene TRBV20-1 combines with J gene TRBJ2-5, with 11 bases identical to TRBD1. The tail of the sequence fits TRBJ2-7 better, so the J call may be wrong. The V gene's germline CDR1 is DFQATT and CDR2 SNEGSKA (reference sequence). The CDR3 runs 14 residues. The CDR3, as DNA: TGCAGTGTGGACAGGGGGCGTAGAACCTACGAGCAGTACTTC. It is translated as CSVDRGRRTYEQYF.

The CDR3 reads CASSQGRFNEQYF. The DNA of the CDR3 is TGCGCCAGCAGCCAAGGTCGGTTCAATGAGCAGTACTTC. The chain employs TRBV4-3 and TRBJ2-5; D uncertain. This CDR3 contains 13 residues. Trimming took 1 base from V and 11 from J, leaving 14 bases between them. In germline, CDR1 is LGHNA, CDR2 YSLEER.

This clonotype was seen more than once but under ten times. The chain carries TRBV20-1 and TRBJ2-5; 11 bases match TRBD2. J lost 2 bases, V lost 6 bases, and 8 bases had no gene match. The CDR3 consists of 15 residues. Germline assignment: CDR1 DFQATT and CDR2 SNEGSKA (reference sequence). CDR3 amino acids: CSAHGPSGRQETQYF. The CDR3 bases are TGCAGTGCCCACGGGCCTAGCGGGAGGCAAGAGACCCAGTACTTC.

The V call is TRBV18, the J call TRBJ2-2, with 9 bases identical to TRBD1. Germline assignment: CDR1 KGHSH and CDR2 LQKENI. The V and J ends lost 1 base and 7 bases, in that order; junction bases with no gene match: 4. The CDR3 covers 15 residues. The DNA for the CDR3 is TGTGCCAGCTCACCACGAAGACAGGGGGACGGGGAGCTGTTTTTT. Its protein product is CASSPRRQGDGELFF.